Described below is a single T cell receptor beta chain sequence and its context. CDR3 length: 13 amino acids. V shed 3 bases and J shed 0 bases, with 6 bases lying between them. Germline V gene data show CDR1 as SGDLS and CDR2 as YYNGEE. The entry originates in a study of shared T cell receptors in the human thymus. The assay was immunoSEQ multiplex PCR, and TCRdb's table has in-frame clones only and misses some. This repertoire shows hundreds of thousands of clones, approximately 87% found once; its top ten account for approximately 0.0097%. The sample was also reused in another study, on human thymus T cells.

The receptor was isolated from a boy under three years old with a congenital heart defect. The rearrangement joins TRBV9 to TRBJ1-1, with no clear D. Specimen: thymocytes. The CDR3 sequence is CASSASLNTEAFF. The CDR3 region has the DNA TGTGCCAGCAGCGCTTCCTTGAACACTGAAGCTTTCTTT.